The 23 T cell receptor beta chains given below trace back to one sample, sequenced in a study of Tregs in tolerant kidney transplant recipients. Assay used: immunoSEQ multiplex PCR; TCRdb lists only in-frame clones, some missing. The sample records 15,000 to 20,000 clones, about 61% being singletons. These receptors are not linked to any known antigen. What was sequenced was Tregs from blood cultured with allogeneic cells. The receptor set was obtained from a human donor in good health.

The rearrangement links TRBV10-3 to TRBJ2-3, with 14 nucleotides matching TRBD2. V gave up 2 bases and J gave up 3 bases; unmatched junction bases: 7. The CDR3 runs 18 residues. Germline CDR1 reads ENHRY; CDR2 reads SYGVKD. The CDR3 DNA reads as TGTGCCATCAGTGAGGCTCGGACTAGCGGGGGGCGAACAGATACGCAGTATTTT. It yields the protein CAISEARTSGGRTDTQYF.

The rearrangement joins TRBV7-3 to TRBJ1-2, with 7 positions matching TRBD1. The CDR3 sequence is 14 residues long. CDR1 is SGHTA and CDR2 is FQGTGA in the germline V gene. The V gene end was trimmed by 5 bases and the J gene end by 4 bases; junction bases not matched to a gene: 7. The CDR3 region is CASSLDRASYGYTF. The CDR3 coding sequence is TGTGCCAGCAGCCTCGACAGGGCCTCCTATGGCTACACCTTC.

This clone showed up just a few times. The chain recombines TRBV5-5 with TRBJ1-3, with TRBD1 identical over 10 bases. Germline CDR1 is SGHKS and CDR2 is YYEKEE (reference sequence). The CDR3 totals 16 residues. Trimming removed 0 bases from V and 0 bases from J; junction bases left unmatched: 0. The CDR3 spells CASSLGTGGSGNTIYF. As DNA, the CDR3 is TGTGCCAGCAGCTTGGGGACAGGGGGCTCTGGAAACACCATATATTTT.

The chain has TRBV6-5 and TRBJ2-3; D not certain. V dropped 7 bases and J dropped 3 bases, with 11 bases sitting between them. The germline V gene has CDR1 MNHEY and CDR2 SVGAGI. The CDR3 contains 13 residues. The CDR3 coding sequence is TGTGCCAGCACCGAACCTAAAACAGATACGCAGTATTTT. Translated: CASTEPKTDTQYF.

J is TRBJ2-4 and V is TRBV7-6; D is undetermined. This CDR3 has 11 amino acids. Trimming left V 1 base short and J 9 bases short, with 4 bases between. Germline CDR1 SGHVS, CDR2 FNYEAQ. This CDR3 is CASSLGSIQYF. The CDR3 DNA follows: TGTGCCAGCAGCTTAGGTAGCATTCAGTACTTC. The full variable domain, rest sourced from reference TRBV7-6 and TRBJ2-4, is GAGVSQSPRYKVTKRGQDVALRCDPISGHVSLYWYRQALGQGPEFLTYFNYEAQQDKSGLPNDRFSAERPEGSISTLTIQRTEQRDSAMYRCASSLGSIQYFGAGTRLSVL.

The chain uses TRBV6-5 and TRBJ1-2; D gene unclear. This CDR3 has 14 residues. V lost 5 bases and J 2 bases, leaving 12 bases between the germline ends. Germline values: CDR1 MNHEY, CDR2 SVGAGI. CDR3 nucleotide sequence: TGTGCCAGCAGTCAGCGAGACGGAAACTATGGCTACACCTTC. Amino acids: CASSQRDGNYGYTF.

In regard to this clone: Different DNA sequences within this sample yield the same CDR3. This chain joins TRBV6-5 and TRBJ1-5; no reliable D call. The CDR3 spans 13 residues. The V gene lost 5 bases and the J gene lost 0 bases, with 5 bases spanning the gap. Germline V gene sequence: CDR1 MNHEY, CDR2 SVGAGI. The CDR3 reads CASSRDSNQPQHF. In DNA form, the CDR3 reads TGTGCCAGCAGTCGTGATAGCAATCAGCCCCAGCATTTT.

This clone has more than one count but fewer than ten. V usage is TRBV6-6 and J usage is TRBJ2-5, with 15 bases lining up with TRBD2. Trimming cost V 6 bases and J 7 bases; bases outside gene matches: 9. The germline gives CDR1 MNHNY, CDR2 SVGAGI (reference sequence). The CDR3 is made up of 16 amino acids. The chain's CDR3 is CASSPTGLAGGLTQYF. The CDR3 DNA reads TGTGCCAGCAGCCCAACCGGACTAGCGGGGGGGTTGACCCAGTACTTC.

This clone showed up just once. V gene TRBV7-8 combines with J gene TRBJ1-2; D uncertain. Trimming stripped 0 bases from V and 0 bases from J, with 11 bases between. The germline V gene has CDR1 SGHVS and CDR2 FQNEAQ. The CDR3 contains 16 residues. The CDR3: CASSLALAVPNYGYTF. The CDR3 nucleotides read TGTGCCAGCAGCTTAGCGCTGGCAGTCCCTAACTATGGCTACACCTTC.

V is TRBV2 and J is TRBJ1-3; 8 bases align to TRBD1. The V and J ends lost 6 bases and 0 bases, in that order; junction bases with no gene match: 13. This CDR3 is 18 amino acids long. CDR1 and CDR2 from the germline V gene are SNHLY and FYNNEI. The CDR3 spells CASSDWTGTLISGNTIYF. CDR3 in DNA: TGTGCCAGCAGCGATTGGACAGGGACGTTAATCTCTGGAAACACCATATATTTT.

The rearrangement joins TRBV27 to TRBJ2-3; 7 bases fit TRBD1. Looked up from germline, CDR1 is MNHEY and CDR2 is SMNVEV (reference sequence). V gave up 6 bases and J gave up 3 bases; unmatched junction bases: 3. The CDR3 covers 13 residues. DNA of the CDR3: TGTGCCAGCAGCCAACAGGGGACAGATACGCAGTATTTT. Its protein product is CASSQQGTDTQYF.

This clone was seen a few times. The rearrangement links TRBV5-5 to TRBJ2-1; 10 bases align to TRBD2. The germline V gene has CDR1 SGHKS and CDR2 YYEKEE (reference sequence). Unmatched junction bases numbered 11, after V lost 4 bases and J lost 10 bases. This CDR3 has 15 residues. Here the CDR3 reads CASSPSGGLYMEQFF. CDR3 sequence (DNA): TGTGCCAGCAGCCCTAGCGGGGGCCTATACATGGAGCAGTTCTTC.

The chain uses TRBV30 and TRBJ1-3; D is undetermined. Trimming took 4 bases from V and 4 from J, leaving 8 bases between them. CDR3 length equals 12 residues. The V gene's germline CDR1 is GTSNPN and CDR2 SVGIG (reference sequence). This chain's CDR3 is CAWKGAGNTIYF. CDR3 nucleotides: TGTGCCTGGAAAGGAGCAGGAAACACCATATATTTT.

This clone was detected a few times. This rearrangement joins TRBV2 to TRBJ2-3; 11 positions match TRBD2. The germline V gene encodes CDR1 SNHLY and CDR2 FYNNEI. Trimming cost V 6 bases and J 3 bases; bases outside gene matches: 5. The CDR3 has 15 amino acids. The CDR3: CASRSSGRLTDTQYF. The DNA of the CDR3 is TGTGCCAGCAGGTCTAGCGGGAGGTTGACAGATACGCAGTATTTT.

The chain couples TRBV6-6 to TRBJ2-7; D call uncertain. V was cut by 8 bases and J by 3 bases, with 14 bases left in between. CDR1 is MNHNY and CDR2 is SVGAGI in the germline V gene (reference sequence). This CDR3 spans 13 amino acids. As DNA, the CDR3 is TGTGCCAGCCGCCGGAAATTCTTCTACGAGCAGTACTTC. Protein sequence: CASRRKFFYEQYF.

The V call is TRBV10-2, the J call TRBJ2-1; D could derive from TRBD1 or TRBD2 (5 bases each). V was pared by 10 bases and J by 7 bases, with 17 bases between. Germline V gives CDR1 WSHSY, CDR2 SAAADI. The CDR3 loop spans 13 amino acids. CDR3 sequence reads: CATRDQSWNEQFF. CDR3 nucleotides: TGCGCCACCAGGGACCAGTCGTGGAATGAGCAGTTCTTC.

V and J are TRBV7-2 and TRBJ2-7; 7 nucleotides align to TRBD2. Trimming cost V 5 bases and J 2 bases; bases outside gene matches: 12. This CDR3 contains 16 residues. Germline CDR1 and CDR2: SGHTA and FQGNSA. CDR3 DNA sequence: TGTGCCAGCAGCCCCCGGCTAGCGGTTTTTCCCTACGAGCAGTACTTC. Translated, it gives CASSPRLAVFPYEQYF.

This clone appeared a few times. This chain uses TRBV19 with TRBJ2-6; 12 nucleotides align to TRBD2. The CDR3 runs to 17 residues. Germline-derived CDR1 and CDR2 are LNHDA and SQIVND (reference sequence). Trimming took 5 bases from V and 4 from J; bases not matched to a gene: 6. The CDR3 spells CASSAGLAGRGANVLTF. The CDR3 region has the DNA TGTGCCAGTAGTGCCGGACTAGCGGGAAGGGGGGCCAACGTCCTGACTTTC.

The chain joins TRBV7-2 to TRBJ2-6; no reliable D call. The CDR3 has 15 residues. Germline V gives CDR1 SGHTA, CDR2 FQGNSA. V was pared by 2 bases and J by 0 bases, with 5 bases between. DNA of the CDR3: TGTGCCAGCAGCTTATGGTTCTCTGGGGCCAACGTCCTGACTTTC. Translation gives CASSLWFSGANVLTF.

The chain couples TRBV5-6 to TRBJ2-5; D is undetermined. Germline CDR1 reads SGHDT; CDR2 reads YYEEEE. V was shortened by 0 bases and J by 3 bases, with 3 bases between the two germline ends. The CDR3 covers 12 residues. CDR3 residues: CASSLGEETQYF. In DNA form, the CDR3 reads TGTGCCAGCAGCTTGGGGGAAGAGACCCAGTACTTC.

This clone occurred many times. The chain employs TRBV11-2 and TRBJ2-5; 8 bases align to TRBD2. Germline lookup yields CDR1 SGHAT and CDR2 FQNNGV. The trim removed 5 bases at V and 5 bases at J, leaving 4 bases unmatched. CDR3 size: 13 residues. The CDR3 sequence is CASSRGGQETQYF. As DNA, the CDR3 is TGTGCCAGCAGCCGGGGGGGCCAGGAGACCCAGTACTTC.

This chain joins TRBV9 and TRBJ2-7, with D perhaps TRBD1 (5 bases). CDR3 size: 15 residues. The V gene's germline CDR1 is SGDLS and CDR2 YYNGEE. The V and J ends lost 0 bases and 6 bases respectively, with 16 bases between them. In DNA form, the CDR3 reads TGTGCCAGCAGCGTAGGGCAGGGTATGGGTACCGAGCAGTACTTC. Its protein is CASSVGQGMGTEQYF. Complete variable domain (other parts from reference TRBV9 and TRBJ2-7): DSGVTQTPKHLITATGQRVTLRCSPRSGDLSVYWYQQSLDQGLQFLIQYYNGEERAKGNILERFSAQQFPDLHSELNLSSLELGDSALYFCASSVGQGMGTEQYFGPGTRLTVT.

DNA of the CDR3: TGTGCCAGCAGCTTTTTTCGGGGTACCTCTGGGGCCAACGTCCTGACTTTC. Residues: CASSFFRGTSGANVLTF. The V and J genes are TRBV7-8 and TRBJ2-6; D possibly corresponds to TRBD2 (5 bases). The V end lost 3 bases, the J end lost 0 bases, and 12 bases lay between the germline ends. Germline V gene sequence: CDR1 SGHVS, CDR2 FQNEAQ. There are 17 residues in the CDR3. Based on the CDR3 plus reference TRBV7-8 and TRBJ2-6, the full variable domain is GAGVSQSPRYKVAKRGQDVALRCDPISGHVSLFWYQQALGQGPEFLTYFQNEAQLDKSGLPSDRFFAERPEGSVSTLKIQRTQQEDSAVYLCASSFFRGTSGANVLTFGAGSRLTVL.